The 21 T cell receptor beta chains in this list originate from one sample, sequenced in a study of shared clonotypes between healthy human individuals. Assay used: immunoSEQ multiplex PCR; TCRdb lists only in-frame clones, some missing. The sample holds 2,500,000 or so clones, less than 95% seen once. Sequenced sample: naive CD4+ T cells from PBMCs. Subset specified: CD45RA+ positively selected. Receptor source: a man in his late teens or twenties in good health. Some clones in this sample may be carry-over from other donors' samples.

The rearrangement uses TRBV11-2 and TRBJ2-2; D is unresolved. Germline V lookup: CDR1 SGHAT, CDR2 FQNNGV. There are 15 residues in the CDR3. Between the trimmed V and J ends, which lost 4 bases and 0 bases, there was a span of 9 bases. CDR3 in amino acids: CASSSDGPNTGELFF. The CDR3 DNA is TGTGCCAGCAGCTCGGACGGTCCGAACACCGGGGAGCTGTTTTTT.

The chain joins TRBV19 to TRBJ2-4; no firm D call. The V gene lost 0 bases and the J gene lost 2 bases, with 8 bases spanning the gap. This CDR3 region has 15 residues. From germline, CDR1 is LNHDA and CDR2 SQIVND (reference sequence). The CDR3: CASSIDPQTKNIQYF. The CDR3 bases are TGTGCCAGTAGTATAGATCCACAGACCAAAAACATTCAGTACTTC. The variable domain in full, completed from reference TRBV19 and TRBJ2-4, reads DGGITQSPKYLFRKEGQNVTLSCEQNLNHDAMYWYRQDPGQGLRLIYYSQIVNDFQKGDIAEGYSVSREKKESFPLTVTSAQKNPTAFYLCASSIDPQTKNIQYFGAGTRLSVL.

V usage is TRBV10-3 and J usage is TRBJ2-5, with 9 bases fitting TRBD1. This CDR3 has 17 residues. CDR1 is ENHRY, CDR2 SYGVKD, per germline. V lost 1 base and J lost 1; bases outside the gene matches: 7. The CDR3 DNA is TGTGCCATCAGTGAGTTTGGACAGGGGATGTTCCAAGAGACCCAGTACTTC. This translates into CAISEFGQGMFQETQYF.

The chain joins TRBV6-6 to TRBJ1-5; TRBD1 is a possible D gene (5 bases). Germline V gene data show CDR1 as MNHNY and CDR2 as SVGAGI (reference sequence). The CDR3 totals 16 residues. Trimming took off 0 bases at V and 2 bases at J, with 11 bases between the two ends. The CDR3 DNA sequence: TGTGCCAGCAGTTACTCAGGGGACCTCCGCAATCAGCCCCAGCATTTT. Amino acid sequence: CASSYSGDLRNQPQHF.

The genes are TRBV6-1 and TRBJ1-5; D is undetermined. There are 14 residues in the CDR3. The germline V gene has CDR1 MNHNS and CDR2 SASEGT. V gave up 7 bases and J gave up 5 bases, with 15 bases separating them. The CDR3 bases are TGTGCCAGCAACGAGAGGGCTGTCGATCAGCCCCAGCATTTT. Its translation: CASNERAVDQPQHF.

The chain has TRBV29-1 and TRBJ2-3; weak D call: TRBD2 (5 bases). In germline, CDR1 is SQVTM, CDR2 ANQGSEA. The CDR3 is 14 residues long. Trimming left V 3 bases short and J 0 bases short, with 10 bases between. The CDR3 sequence: CSVDKGGSTDTQYF. CDR3 nucleotide sequence: TGCAGCGTTGATAAAGGCGGGAGCACAGATACGCAGTATTTT.

The rearrangement uses TRBV28 and TRBJ1-2, with TRBD1 as a possible D gene (5 bases). Per the germline V gene, CDR1 is MDHEN and CDR2 is SYDVKM. The CDR3 covers 18 residues. The V end lost 3 bases, the J end lost 8 bases, and 28 bases lay between the germline ends. CDR3 protein: CASSFSGRPAGYYNGYTF. For the CDR3, the DNA is TGTGCCAGCAGTTTTTCGGGGCGCCCGGCGGGGTACTACAACGGCTACACCTTC.

This clone was seen just once. The gene calls are TRBV15 and TRBJ1-4, with unresolved D. The CDR3 is 11 amino acids. Trimming took 3 bases from V and 7 from J, leaving 3 bases between them. The V gene's germline CDR1 is LNHNV and CDR2 YYDKDF (reference sequence). Written as DNA, the CDR3 is TGTGCCACCAGCAGCGGTGAAAAACTGTTTTTT. Translation gives CATSSGEKLFF.

The chain employs TRBV10-3 and TRBJ2-3, with TRBD1 matching over 7 bases. V lost 0 bases to trimming and J lost 0 bases; unmatched junction nucleotides: 3. The CDR3 spans 16 residues. CDR1 is ENHRY, CDR2 SYGVKD, per germline. The CDR3 DNA reads as TGTGCCATCAGTGAGTCACCGGACAGGAGCACAGATACGCAGTATTTT. Translated: CAISESPDRSTDTQYF.

The chain combines TRBV11-2 with TRBJ2-2, with 10 bases aligning to TRBD2. V was clipped by 3 bases and J by 7 bases; unmatched bases: 8. Germline CDR1 and CDR2: SGHAT and FQNNGV. This CDR3 contains 16 residues. The CDR3 here is CASSLGSGRFVGELFF. The CDR3, as DNA: TGTGCCAGCAGCTTGGGTAGCGGGAGGTTCGTCGGGGAGCTGTTTTTT.

The count of this clone is one. V gene TRBV7-2 combines with J gene TRBJ1-1; D is undetermined. The CDR3 totals 14 residues. Germline V CDR1 and CDR2: SGHTA, FQGNSA. The V gene lost 1 base and the J gene lost 4 bases, with 10 bases spanning the gap. CDR3 sequence reads: CASSLGGSSTEAFF. In DNA form, the CDR3 reads TGTGCCAGCAGCTTAGGAGGGTCCTCCACTGAAGCTTTCTTT.

The V call is TRBV11-2, the J call TRBJ2-1; 9 bases match TRBD2. The germline V gene has CDR1 SGHAT and CDR2 FQNNGV. Trimming removed 9 bases from V and 13 bases from J; junction bases left unmatched: 7. The CDR3 spans 11 residues. The CDR3, as DNA: TGTGCCAGTTACTACGGGACTAGCCAGTTCTTC. Amino acids: CASYYGTSQFF.

The chain links TRBV25-1 to TRBJ1-1; D perhaps matches TRBD1 (6 bases). Trimming shortened V by 4 bases and J by 5 bases, and 14 bases separated the two germline ends. Germline CDR1 reads MGHDK; CDR2 reads SYGVNS. This CDR3 contains 14 residues. CDR3 DNA: TGTGCCAGCAGTGTTCAGGGGAGGAGGACTGAAGCTTTCTTT. Translating gives CASSVQGRRTEAFF. The complete variable domain, with remaining parts taken from reference TRBV25-1 and TRBJ1-1, reads EADIYQTPRYLVIGTGKKITLECSQTMGHDKMYWYQQDPGMELHLIHYSYGVNSTEKGDLSSESTVSRIRTEHFPLTLESARPSHTSQYLCASSVQGRRTEAFFGQGTRLTVV.

The gene calls are TRBV28 and TRBJ1-1; TRBD1 agrees at 9 bases. Germline V gives CDR1 MDHEN, CDR2 SYDVKM. This CDR3 has 14 amino acids. V lost 11 bases and J lost 4; bases outside the gene matches: 11. The CDR3 loop reads CAGGGTGSSTEAFF. In DNA, the CDR3 is TGTGCCGGGGGGGGGACAGGGTCTTCCACTGAAGCTTTCTTT.

The V and J genes are TRBV5-1 and TRBJ2-7; 10 bases are a match to TRBD2. Germline lookup yields CDR1 SGHRS and CDR2 YFSETQ. J lost 5 bases, V lost 0 bases, and 8 bases had no gene match. The CDR3 extends over 16 amino acids. This CDR3 is CASSLGLAGGEDEQYF. The CDR3 coding sequence is TGCGCCAGCAGCTTGGGTTTAGCGGGAGGAGAGGACGAGCAGTACTTC.

The sample holds one count of this clone. The rearrangement uses TRBV25-1 and TRBJ2-1, with unresolved D. With 6 bases removed from V and 0 bases from J, the gap between germline ends came to 12 bases. Germline assignment: CDR1 MGHDK and CDR2 SYGVNS. The CDR3 is 15 amino acids. The CDR3 reads CASSDLSSSYNEQFF. Here the CDR3 DNA reads TGTGCCAGCAGCGACCTGAGCAGCTCCTACAATGAGCAGTTCTTC.

This chain joins TRBV30 and TRBJ1-6; TRBD1 aligns across 9 bases. The CDR3 totals 18 residues. Per the germline V gene, CDR1 is GTSNPN and CDR2 is SVGIG (reference sequence). The V gene end was trimmed by 3 bases and the J gene end by 10 bases; junction bases not matched to a gene: 19. The CDR3 sequence is CAWSWGPGQGVRKSPLHF. The CDR3 nucleotides are TGTGCCTGGAGCTGGGGACCGGGACAGGGTGTTCGTAAGTCACCCCTCCACTTT.

V is TRBV5-4 and J is TRBJ2-7, with TRBD2 matching over 8 bases. This CDR3 comprises 15 residues. Germline CDR1 reads SGHNT; CDR2 reads YYREEE (reference sequence). Trimming at V came to 4 bases and at J to 3 bases, leaving 9 bases not matched to a gene. CDR3 in amino acids: CASSELGLVNYEQYF. As DNA, the CDR3 is TGTGCCAGCAGCGAATTGGGACTAGTTAACTACGAGCAGTACTTC. The full variable domain, its missing parts supplied by reference TRBV5-4 and TRBJ2-7, is ETGVTQSPTHLIKTRGQQVTLRCSSQSGHNTVSWYQQALGQGPQFIFQYYREEENGRGNFPPRFSGLQFPNYSSELNVNALELDDSALYLCASSELGLVNYEQYFGPGTRLTVT.

CDR3 nucleotide sequence: TGTGCCTGGAGTGGGGTCTGGTTCACTGAAGCTTTCTTT. Protein sequence: CAWSGVWFTEAFF. J is TRBJ1-1 and V is TRBV30; D remains unclear. CDR3 length: 13 residues. Trimming cost V 1 base and J 4 bases, with 10 bases left between them. Germline V gene lookup returns CDR1 GTSNPN and CDR2 SVGIG (reference sequence).

V gene TRBV5-1 combines with J gene TRBJ1-4; D remains unclear. The CDR3 length is 14 residues. In germline, CDR1 is SGHRS, CDR2 YFSETQ. Trimming stripped 4 bases from V and 7 bases from J, with 14 bases between. CDR3 region: CASSLDTGGEKLFF. CDR3 sequence (DNA): TGCGCCAGCAGCCTCGACACCGGAGGTGAAAAACTGTTTTTT.

This clone has just one count. The rearrangement uses TRBV11-3 and TRBJ2-3, with 7 positions matching TRBD1. The V segment lost 5 bases and the J segment 2 bases; nucleotides outside the gene matches: 13. The CDR3 covers 17 residues. The germline V gene encodes CDR1 SGHNT and CDR2 YENEEA. CDR3 sequence: CASSPNRGRSATDTQYF. CDR3 DNA: TGTGCCAGCAGCCCGAACAGGGGAAGGTCGGCCACAGATACGCAGTATTTT.